This T cell receptor (beta chain) is from a study of Tregs in tolerant kidney transplant recipients. Thawed PBMCs were FACS-sorted into unstimulated CD4+CD25+CD127- regulatory T cells, CD4+CD25- non-regulatory cells, CD4 and CD8 cells. Findings of the study overall: Activated donor B cell expansion appeared to reveal the most relevant donor-specific TCRbeta repertoire. No direct test of biological reproducibility was done here. Few patients were studied, so findings need validation in larger groups.

This clone was counted a few times. Its matching antigen is unknown. Profiled with immunoSEQ multiplex PCR; TCRdb holds only in-frame clones, not every one. The table shows approximately 260,000 clones, with around 81% occurring only once. The sample was CD4+ T cells from blood. The source of this sequence is a human donor in good health.

The CDR3 DNA reads as TGTGCCAGCAGACCTAATGAAAAACTGTTTTTT. Translation gives CASRPNEKLFF. The genes are TRBV2 and TRBJ1-4; D not resolved. The CDR3 covers 11 residues. Germline assignment: CDR1 SNHLY and CDR2 FYNNEI. Trimming left V 6 bases short and J 3 bases short, with 2 bases between.